This T cell receptor beta chain came from a study of CD8 T cells in Susac syndrome. TEMRA cells were FACS-enriched and CD8+ and CD4+ T cells negatively isolated. The CDR3 is 15 residues long. Germline V lookup: CDR1 MGHRA, CDR2 YSYEKL. With 6 bases clipped from V and 2 bases from J, the junction kept 7 bases outside the gene matches. RNA amounts of 0.5 to 1 ug underwent reverse transcription with random hexamers. TCRdb recomputed calls from the immunoSEQ multiplex PCR reads with MiXCR, one row per CDR3 protein. This table has roughly 180,000 distinct CDR3 sequences, around 94% appearing once. The source of this sequence is a human donor in good health. The rearrangement joins TRBV4-1 to TRBJ2-1, with TRBD1 identical over 7 bases. Source material: CD4+ T cells from PBMCs. CDR3 sequence reads: CASSRDSQPYNEQFF. The CDR3 DNA reads TGCGCCAGCAGTCGGGACAGCCAACCCTACAATGAGCAGTTCTTC.